This T cell receptor (beta chain) comes out of a study of blood T cell repertoires in COVID-19. About the research overall: There were acute and convalescent COVID-19 samples, and they came from the United States, Italy and Spain. The cDNA or gDNA used as material had been derived from T cells, B-cell-depleted T cells, or PBMCs.

Per the original methods: Counts of nucleated cells, estimated from reference gene primer amplification, were obtained. Sequencing used immunoSEQ multiplex PCR; TCRdb keeps in-frame clones, though not all of them. V, J and clone size are taken as reported in that table, and D and trimming were inferred from the DNA itself. In the table there are tens of thousands of clones, approximately 87% of which are singletons. The V and J ends lost 4 bases and 7 bases, in that order; junction bases with no gene match: 9. This CDR3 comprises 15 residues. The germline CDR1 and CDR2 sequences are SGHKS and YYEKEE (reference sequence).

Sequencing was done on a sample of peripheral blood. This sequence originates from a man aged 80 or over in a cohort sampled during active COVID-19. This chain connects TRBV5-5 to TRBJ2-1; 9 positions match TRBD1. This chain's CDR3 is CASSARTGARNEQFF. The CDR3 DNA is TGTGCCAGCAGCGCCCGGACAGGGGCAAGGAATGAGCAGTTCTTC. Using reference TRBV5-5 and TRBJ2-1 for the parts outside the CDR3, the full variable domain is DAGVTQSPTHLIKTRGQQVTLRCSPISGHKSVSWYQQVLGQGPQFIFQYYEKEERGRGNFPDRFSARQFPNYSSELNVNALLLGDSALYLCASSARTGARNEQFFGPGTRLTVL.